This T cell receptor beta chain was sequenced in a study of blood T cells in healthy people across ages. The study's findings and limits: Per-million-T-cell TCR beta diversity fell roughly linearly with age. One million T cells yielded diversity estimates that were considered underestimates.

The CDR3 loop spans 13 amino acids. Trimming left V 7 bases short and J 1 base short, with 13 bases between. Germline V CDR1 and CDR2: SQVTM, ANQGSEA. A sample-barcoded 5' primer and a J-beta primer mix were used in a second PCR of roughly 6 to 12 cycles. TCRdb processed the 5' RACE reads anew with MiXCR; each CDR3 protein has one entry. The table lists some 1.7 million distinct CDR3 sequences, roughly 30% of them singletons. Details on this clonotype: Its antigen is currently unknown. A much larger clonotype is one base distant, so this may be a read error.

Healthy Russian Caucasian donors spanned ages about 6 to 95 years. The origin of this receptor is a woman aged 25 to 39 in good health. Input material: blood. This chain joins TRBV29-1 and TRBJ2-5; perhaps TRBD1 as D (5 bases). The CDR3 reads CSAAAQGQETQYF. The DNA for the CDR3 is TGCAGCGCGGCTGCGCAGGGCCAAGAGACCCAGTACTTC. Full variable domain (remainder filled in from reference TRBV29-1 and TRBJ2-5): SAVISQKPSRDICQRGTSLTIQCQVDSQVTMMFWYRQQPGQSLTLIATANQGSEATYESGFVIDKFPISRPNLTFSTLTVSNMSPEDSSIYLCSAAAQGQETQYFGPGTRLLVL.